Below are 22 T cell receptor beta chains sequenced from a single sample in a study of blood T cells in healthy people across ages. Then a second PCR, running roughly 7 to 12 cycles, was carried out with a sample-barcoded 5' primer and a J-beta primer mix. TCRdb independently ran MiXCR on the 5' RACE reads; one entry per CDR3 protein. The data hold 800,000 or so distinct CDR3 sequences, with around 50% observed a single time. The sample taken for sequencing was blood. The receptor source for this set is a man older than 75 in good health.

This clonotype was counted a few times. CDR3 loop: CASSYGAASSYNEQFF. CDR3 DNA: TGTGCCAGCAGTTACGGGGCAGCGAGCTCCTACAATGAGCAGTTCTTC. The chain couples TRBV6-2 or TRBV6-3 to TRBJ2-1; possibly TRBD1 for D (5 bases). The ends were cut back, 2 bases at V and 0 bases at J, with 11 bases in the middle. The germline V gene encodes CDR1 MNHEY and CDR2 SVGEGT. This CDR3 spans 16 amino acids.

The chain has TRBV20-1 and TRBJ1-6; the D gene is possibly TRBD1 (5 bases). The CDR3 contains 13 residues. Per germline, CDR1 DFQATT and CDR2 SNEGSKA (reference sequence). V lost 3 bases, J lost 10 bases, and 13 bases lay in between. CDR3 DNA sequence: TGCAGTGCTAGTGGGGCAGGGAAGTCACCCCTCCACTTT. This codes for CSASGAGKSPLHF.

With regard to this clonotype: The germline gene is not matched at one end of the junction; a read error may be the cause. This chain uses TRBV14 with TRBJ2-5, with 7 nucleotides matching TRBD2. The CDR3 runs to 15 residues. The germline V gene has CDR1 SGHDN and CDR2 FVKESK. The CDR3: CTSSSGTIKTETQYF. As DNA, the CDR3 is TGTACCAGCAGCAGCGGGACCATAAAGACGGAGACCCAGTACTTC. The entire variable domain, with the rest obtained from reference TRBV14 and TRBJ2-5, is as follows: EAGVTQFPSHSVIEKGQTVTLRCDPISGHDNLYWYRRVMGKEIKFLLHFVKESKQDESGMPNNRFLAERTGGTYSTLKVQPAELEDSGVYFCTSSSGTIKTETQYFGPGTRLLVL.

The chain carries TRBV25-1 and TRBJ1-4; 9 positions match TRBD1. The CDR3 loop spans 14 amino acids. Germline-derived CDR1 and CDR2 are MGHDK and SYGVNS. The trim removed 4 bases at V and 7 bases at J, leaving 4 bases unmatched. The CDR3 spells CASSATGGVEKLFF. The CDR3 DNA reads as TGTGCCAGCAGTGCGACAGGGGGAGTTGAAAAACTGTTTTTT.

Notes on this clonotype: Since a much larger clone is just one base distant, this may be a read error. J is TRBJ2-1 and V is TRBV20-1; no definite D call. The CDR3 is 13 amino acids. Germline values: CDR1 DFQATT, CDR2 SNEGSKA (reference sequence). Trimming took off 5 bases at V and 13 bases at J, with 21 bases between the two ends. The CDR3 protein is CSAPTGPSRTQFF. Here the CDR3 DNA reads TGCAGTGCTCCGACCGGACCGAGCCGGACCCAGTTCTTC.

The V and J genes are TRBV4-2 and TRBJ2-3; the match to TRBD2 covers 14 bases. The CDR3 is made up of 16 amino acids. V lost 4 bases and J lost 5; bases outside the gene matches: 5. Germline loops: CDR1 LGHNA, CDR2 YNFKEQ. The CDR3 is CASSPRLAGGLDTQYF. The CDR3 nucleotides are TGTGCCAGCAGCCCCCGACTAGCGGGAGGGTTAGATACGCAGTATTTT.

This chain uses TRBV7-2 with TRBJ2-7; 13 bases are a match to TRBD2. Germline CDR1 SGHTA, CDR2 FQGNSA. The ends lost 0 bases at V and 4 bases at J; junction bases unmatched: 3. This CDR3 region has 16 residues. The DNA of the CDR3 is TGTGCCAGCAGCTTAGCGAGACTAGCGGGAGGTTACGAGCAGTACTTC. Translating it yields CASSLARLAGGYEQYF.

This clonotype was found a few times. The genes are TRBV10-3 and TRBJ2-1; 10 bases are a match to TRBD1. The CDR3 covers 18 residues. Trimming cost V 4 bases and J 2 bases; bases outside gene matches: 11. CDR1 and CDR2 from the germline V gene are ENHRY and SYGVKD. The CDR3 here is CAISGPPRDRGPYNEQFF. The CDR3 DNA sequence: TGTGCCATCAGTGGCCCCCCCCGGGACAGGGGACCCTACAATGAGCAGTTCTTC.

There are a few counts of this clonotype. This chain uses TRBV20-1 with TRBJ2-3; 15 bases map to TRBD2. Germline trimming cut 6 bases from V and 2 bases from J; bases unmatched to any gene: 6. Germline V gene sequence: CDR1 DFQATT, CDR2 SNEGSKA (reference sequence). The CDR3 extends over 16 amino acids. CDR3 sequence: CSAEGLAGGITDTQYF. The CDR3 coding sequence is TGCAGTGCGGAAGGACTAGCGGGAGGGATCACAGATACGCAGTATTTT.

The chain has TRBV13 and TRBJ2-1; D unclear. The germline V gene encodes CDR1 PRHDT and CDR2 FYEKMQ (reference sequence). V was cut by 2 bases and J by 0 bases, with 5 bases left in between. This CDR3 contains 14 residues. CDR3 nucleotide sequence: TGTGCCAGCAGCTTAATACGCTCCTACAATGAGCAGTTCTTC. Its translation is CASSLIRSYNEQFF.

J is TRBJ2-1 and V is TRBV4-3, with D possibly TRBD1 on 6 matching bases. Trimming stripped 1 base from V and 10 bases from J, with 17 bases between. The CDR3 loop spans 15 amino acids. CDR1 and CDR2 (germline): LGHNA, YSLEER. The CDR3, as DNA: TGCGCCAGCAGCCAAGTTCAGGGGCGCTCCTACGAGCAGTTCTTC. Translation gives CASSQVQGRSYEQFF.

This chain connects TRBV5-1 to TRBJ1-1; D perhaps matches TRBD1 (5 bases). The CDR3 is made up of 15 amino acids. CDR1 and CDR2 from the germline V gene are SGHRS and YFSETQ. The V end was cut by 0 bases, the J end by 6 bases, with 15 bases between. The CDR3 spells CASSLAGGAAAEAFF. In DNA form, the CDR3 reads TGCGCCAGCAGCTTGGCCGGTGGGGCGGCGGCTGAAGCTTTCTTT.

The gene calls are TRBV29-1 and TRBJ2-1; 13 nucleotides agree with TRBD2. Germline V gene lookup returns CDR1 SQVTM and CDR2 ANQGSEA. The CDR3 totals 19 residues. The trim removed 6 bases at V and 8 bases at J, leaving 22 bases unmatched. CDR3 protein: CSVRSQTSGRAKFRDEQFF. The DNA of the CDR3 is TGCAGCGTCCGTTCACAAACTAGCGGGAGGGCCAAGTTTAGAGATGAGCAGTTCTTC.

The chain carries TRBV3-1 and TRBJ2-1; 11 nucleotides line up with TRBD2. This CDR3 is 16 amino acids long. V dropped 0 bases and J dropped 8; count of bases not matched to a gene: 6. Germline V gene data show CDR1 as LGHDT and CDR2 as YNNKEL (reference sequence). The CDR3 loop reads CASSQDIAGGNDEQFF. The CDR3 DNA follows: TGTGCCAGCAGCCAAGATATAGCGGGAGGGAACGATGAGCAGTTCTTC.

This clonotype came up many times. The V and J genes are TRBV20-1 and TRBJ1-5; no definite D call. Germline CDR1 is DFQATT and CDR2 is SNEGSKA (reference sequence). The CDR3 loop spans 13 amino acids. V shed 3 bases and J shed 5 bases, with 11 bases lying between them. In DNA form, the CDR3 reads TGCAGTGCTAGGAACAAGTACGATCAGCCCCAGCATTTT. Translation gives CSARNKYDQPQHF.

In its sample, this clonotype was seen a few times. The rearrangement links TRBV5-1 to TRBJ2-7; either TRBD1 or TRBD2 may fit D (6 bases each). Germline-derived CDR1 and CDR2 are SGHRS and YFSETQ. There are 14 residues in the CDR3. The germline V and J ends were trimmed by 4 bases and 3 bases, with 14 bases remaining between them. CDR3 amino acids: CASSTQGGYYEQYF. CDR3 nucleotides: TGCGCCAGCAGCACCCAAGGGGGGTACTACGAGCAGTACTTC.

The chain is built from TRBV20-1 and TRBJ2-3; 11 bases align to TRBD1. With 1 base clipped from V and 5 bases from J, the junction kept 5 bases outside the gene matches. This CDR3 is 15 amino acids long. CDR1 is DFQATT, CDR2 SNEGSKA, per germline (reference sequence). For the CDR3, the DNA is TGCAGTGCTAGAGGAGGGACAGGGGGATTAGATACGCAGTATTTT. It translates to CSARGGTGGLDTQYF.

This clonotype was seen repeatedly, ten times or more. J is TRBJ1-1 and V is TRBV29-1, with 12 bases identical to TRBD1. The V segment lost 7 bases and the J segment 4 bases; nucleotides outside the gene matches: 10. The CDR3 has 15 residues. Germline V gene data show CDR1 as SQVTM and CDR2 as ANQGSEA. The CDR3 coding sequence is TGCAGCGCCACCGGGACAGGGGGCTTGGGCACTGAAGCTTTCTTT. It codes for CSATGTGGLGTEAFF. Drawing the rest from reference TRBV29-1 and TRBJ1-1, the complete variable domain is SAVISQKPSRDICQRGTSLTIQCQVDSQVTMMFWYRQQPGQSLTLIATANQGSEATYESGFVIDKFPISRPNLTFSTLTVSNMSPEDSSIYLCSATGTGGLGTEAFFGQGTRLTVV.

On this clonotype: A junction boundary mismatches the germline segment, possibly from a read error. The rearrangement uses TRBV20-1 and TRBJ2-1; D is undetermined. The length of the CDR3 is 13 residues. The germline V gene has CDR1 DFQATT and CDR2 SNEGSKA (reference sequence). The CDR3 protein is CSARGATYHEQFF. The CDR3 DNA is TGCAGTGCTAGAGGGGCTACCTACCATGAGCAGTTCTTC.

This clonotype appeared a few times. In DNA form, the CDR3 reads TGTGCCAGCGAGGAGGTTCGCGAGCAGTACTTC. Translating gives CASEEVREQYF. This rearrangement joins TRBV6-5 to TRBJ2-7; D possibly corresponds to TRBD2 (5 bases). The CDR3 spans 11 residues. CDR1 is MNHEY and CDR2 is SVGAGI in the germline V gene. With 8 bases removed from V and 6 bases from J, the gap between germline ends came to 11 bases.

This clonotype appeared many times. Here the CDR3 reads CASSLVAQETQYF. CDR3 DNA: TGTGCCAGCAGCTTAGTAGCACAAGAGACCCAGTACTTC. The chain is built from TRBV7-2 and TRBJ2-5; D uncertain. The V end lost 1 base, the J end lost 2 bases, and 5 bases lay between the germline ends. CDR3 length equals 13 residues. Germline assignment: CDR1 SGHTA and CDR2 FQGNSA.

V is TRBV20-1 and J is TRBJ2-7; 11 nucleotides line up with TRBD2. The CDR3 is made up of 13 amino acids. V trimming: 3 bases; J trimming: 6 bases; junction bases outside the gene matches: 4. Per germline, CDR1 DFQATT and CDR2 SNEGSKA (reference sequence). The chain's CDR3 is CSARGLAALEQYF. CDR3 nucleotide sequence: TGCAGTGCTAGGGGACTAGCGGCCCTCGAGCAGTACTTC.